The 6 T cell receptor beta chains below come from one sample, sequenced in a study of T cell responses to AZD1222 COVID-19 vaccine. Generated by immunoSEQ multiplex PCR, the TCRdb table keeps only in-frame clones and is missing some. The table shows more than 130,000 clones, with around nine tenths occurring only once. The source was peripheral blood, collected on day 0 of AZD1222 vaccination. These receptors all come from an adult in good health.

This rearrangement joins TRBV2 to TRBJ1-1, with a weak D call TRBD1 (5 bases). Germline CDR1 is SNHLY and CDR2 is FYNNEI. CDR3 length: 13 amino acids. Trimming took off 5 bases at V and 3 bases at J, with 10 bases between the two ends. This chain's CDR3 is CASSNRRDTEAFF. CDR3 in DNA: TGTGCCAGCAGTAACAGGAGGGACACTGAAGCTTTCTTT.

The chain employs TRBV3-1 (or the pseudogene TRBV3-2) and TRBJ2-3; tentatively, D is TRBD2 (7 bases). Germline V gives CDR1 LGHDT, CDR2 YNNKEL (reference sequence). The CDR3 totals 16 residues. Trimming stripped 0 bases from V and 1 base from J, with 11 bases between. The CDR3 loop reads CASSQDGGGGTDTQYF. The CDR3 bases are TGTGCCAGCAGCCAAGATGGCGGGGGCGGCACAGATACGCAGTATTTT.

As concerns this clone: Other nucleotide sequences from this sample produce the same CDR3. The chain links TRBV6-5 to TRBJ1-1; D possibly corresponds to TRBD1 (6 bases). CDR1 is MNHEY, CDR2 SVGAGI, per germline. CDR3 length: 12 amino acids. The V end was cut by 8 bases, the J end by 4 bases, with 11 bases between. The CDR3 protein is CASARGVTEAFF. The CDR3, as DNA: TGTGCCAGCGCAAGGGGGGTCACTGAAGCTTTCTTT.

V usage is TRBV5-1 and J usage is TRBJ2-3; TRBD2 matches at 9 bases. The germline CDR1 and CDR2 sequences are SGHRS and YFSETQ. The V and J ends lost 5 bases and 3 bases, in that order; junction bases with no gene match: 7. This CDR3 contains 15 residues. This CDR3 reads CASSPLSGRTDTQYF. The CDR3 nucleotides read TGCGCCAGCAGTCCCCTAAGCGGGAGGACAGATACGCAGTATTTT.

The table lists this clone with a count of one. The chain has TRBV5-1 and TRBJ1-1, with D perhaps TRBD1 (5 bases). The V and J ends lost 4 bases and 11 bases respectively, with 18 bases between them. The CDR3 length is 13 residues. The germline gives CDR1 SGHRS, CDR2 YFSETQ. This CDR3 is CASSGGVPTVAFF. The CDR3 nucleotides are TGCGCCAGCAGCGGGGGGGTACCGACGGTGGCTTTCTTT.

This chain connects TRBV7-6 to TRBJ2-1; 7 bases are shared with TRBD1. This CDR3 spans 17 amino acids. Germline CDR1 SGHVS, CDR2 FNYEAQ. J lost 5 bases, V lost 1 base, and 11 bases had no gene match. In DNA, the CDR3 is TGTGCCAGCAGCTTAGGGCCGTGGGCCACAGGGGACAATGAGCAGTTCTTC. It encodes CASSLGPWATGDNEQFF.